The next 7 T cell receptor beta chains were all read from a single sample in a study of cytomegalovirus exposure and HLA in healthy donors (dated 2017 in TCRdb). The library was generated by the immunoSEQ multiplex PCR assay. The multiplex PCR relied on a mix of 60 forward primers for TCR Vbeta segments and 13 reverse primers for TCR Jbeta segments. The table comes from immuneACCESS by way of TCRdb, which keeps in-frame sequences with V and J called. Part of the clones is missing from these tables; in studies checked, under half for an unresolved V gene and the rest for unknown reasons. Within this sample are some 130,000 clones, with approximately 80% of them counted one time only. The top ten hold more than 2.5% of the sample. What was sequenced was PBMCs. The receptor set was obtained from a male donor in good health and CMV-seronegative.

This rearrangement joins TRBV19 to TRBJ1-6; no clear D gene. The V and J ends lost 9 bases and 4 bases respectively, with 10 bases between them. Germline V gene sequence: CDR1 LNHDA, CDR2 SQIVND (reference sequence). This CDR3 is 13 amino acids long. CDR3 residues: CASGLAYNSPLHF. The CDR3 DNA is TGTGCCAGCGGACTCGCTTATAATTCACCCCTCCACTTT.

The chain employs TRBV5-6 and TRBJ2-3, with TRBD2 matching over 9 bases. The junction had 5 bases not matched to a gene; V was cut back by 1 base and J by 2 bases. The CDR3 totals 16 residues. Germline V lookup: CDR1 SGHDT, CDR2 YYEEEE. CDR3 sequence: CASSLFLAGATDTQYF. The CDR3 bases are TGTGCCAGCAGCTTGTTCTTAGCGGGGGCCACAGATACGCAGTATTTT.

A single count supports this clone. V is TRBV19 and J is TRBJ2-7; 10 bases line up with TRBD2. Unmatched junction bases numbered 13, after V lost 2 bases and J lost 6 bases. CDR3 length: 17 amino acids. Germline CDR1 and CDR2: LNHDA and SQIVND (reference sequence). CDR3 sequence: CASSIFSALAGELEQYF. CDR3 nucleotides: TGTGCCAGTAGTATATTCTCCGCTCTAGCGGGAGAACTCGAGCAGTACTTC.

The chain couples TRBV2 to TRBJ1-4, with D possibly TRBD1 on 5 matching bases. Germline V gene lookup returns CDR1 SNHLY and CDR2 FYNNEI. V lost 5 bases, J lost 13 bases, and 14 bases lay in between. CDR3 length equals 12 residues. The CDR3: CASSRTSGVLFF. CDR3 DNA sequence: TGTGCCAGCAGTCGGACATCCGGAGTACTGTTTTTT.

This clone was observed a handful of times. The gene calls are TRBV7-2 and TRBJ2-2; D is uncertain. V lost 1 base to trimming and J lost 6 bases, with 12 bases between them. CDR3 length equals 15 residues. Germline V CDR1 and CDR2: SGHTA, FQGNSA. This chain's CDR3 is CASSLEFMSAGELFF. As DNA, the CDR3 is TGTGCCAGCAGCTTAGAATTCATGAGCGCCGGGGAGCTGTTTTTT.

The rearrangement uses TRBV27 and TRBJ1-1; D gene unclear. Germline values: CDR1 MNHEY, CDR2 SMNVEV (reference sequence). V lost 6 bases, J lost 4 bases, and 18 bases lay in between. CDR3 size: 15 residues. The DNA for the CDR3 is TGTGCCAGCAGCCCGGCTTGGAGGGAGGGCACTGAAGCTTTCTTT. Translating gives CASSPAWREGTEAFF.

This clone was observed a handful of times. The rearrangement links TRBV7-9 to TRBJ1-4, with 9 positions matching TRBD1. The CDR3 contains 16 residues. J was trimmed by 7 bases and V by 5 bases; bases with no gene match: 11. In germline, CDR1 is SEHNR, CDR2 FQNEAQ (reference sequence). The CDR3 DNA reads TGTGCCAGCAGCCCCGGCGCCGGGACAGGGACTGAAAAACTGTTTTTT. Residues: CASSPGAGTGTEKLFF. The full variable domain, with the rest looked up from reference TRBV7-9 and TRBJ1-4, is DTGVSQNPRHKITKRGQNVTFRCDPISEHNRLYWYRQTLGQGPEFLTYFQNEAQLEKSRLLSDRFSAERPKGSFSTLEIQRTEQGDSAMYLCASSPGAGTGTEKLFFGSGTQLSVL.